This T cell receptor (beta chain) is from a study of Ad26.COV2.S vaccination and SARS-CoV-2 variants. Looking at the study overall: Enrolled in COV1001, the donor was in the Ad26.COV2.S trial arm, which received the vaccine. Study-wide findings and caveats: Substantial breadth was reportedly displayed by spike-specific CD8+ and CD4+ T cell responses after vaccination.

The treatment here: some 20 received Ad26.COV2.S at low or high dose, single or two shots; about 5 received placebo; per-sample allocation not given. Specimens were obtained on day 63 following the first vaccine or placebo injection. Recruitment in Boston yielded a donor of adult age, 18-55 years. The count of this clone is one. Its target is unknown. Produced via immunoSEQ multiplex PCR; TCRdb's table is partial and in-frame only. The sample carries about 280,000 clones, around 87% recorded once. The CDR3 is made up of 15 amino acids. Looked up from germline, CDR1 is DFQATT and CDR2 is SNEGSKA (reference sequence). With V trimmed by 6 bases and J by 4 bases, 10 bases remained unmatched.

This TCR was recovered from a person between 18 and 59 years old who received the Ad26.COV2.S COVID-19 vaccine or a placebo. This rearrangement joins TRBV20-1 to TRBJ2-7; 12 bases match TRBD2. The sample was peripheral blood, taken in a trial of Ad26.COV2.S vaccine versus placebo. The CDR3 loop is CSASGASGGGYEQYF. DNA of the CDR3: TGCAGTGCCAGTGGGGCTAGCGGGGGGGGATACGAGCAGTACTTC.